A selection of T cell receptor beta chains follows, all from one sample in a study of T cell responses to AZD1222 COVID-19 vaccine. The data were produced by immunoSEQ multiplex PCR, yet TCRdb's version contains in-frame clones alone and is incomplete. This sample has about 140,000 clones, with 91% found just once. The sequencing here drew on peripheral blood, taken 28 days after the second dose of the MenACWY control vaccine. Source of these receptors: an adult who received the MenACWY meningococcal vaccine as a control. Both conserved end residues are part of each CDR3. Each record gives: J gene, D gene, V gene, clone size, CDR3 DNA, CDR3 protein. A D gene is named only where the DNA matches it firmly. Clone size is stated in some rows and not others, as once, few, many or a class when expanded.

j_call: TRBJ2-7
d_call: -
v_call: TRBV7-2
clone_size: -
cdr3_nt: TGTGCCAGCAGCTTATCAGGACAGAGCTACGAGCAGTACTTC
cdr3_aa: CASSLSGQSYEQYF

j_call: TRBJ1-5
d_call: -
v_call: TRBV7-8
clone_size: -
cdr3_nt: TGTGCCAGCAGCTTAGTTAGGACCGACACGGCCCCTATGGGCAATCAGCCCCAGCATTTT
cdr3_aa: CASSLVRTDTAPMGNQPQHF

j_call: TRBJ2-2
d_call: TRBD2
v_call: TRBV5-4
clone_size: -
cdr3_nt: TGTGCCAGCACCCCTCTAGCGGGGCAGAACACCGGGGAGCTGTTTTTT
cdr3_aa: CASTPLAGQNTGELFF

j_call: TRBJ1-2
d_call: TRBD1
v_call: TRBV10-3
clone_size: -
cdr3_nt: TGTGCCATCAGTGACGATTCCGGACAGGTTGAAGGCTACACCTTC
cdr3_aa: CAISDDSGQVEGYTF

j_call: TRBJ1-6
d_call: TRBD1
v_call: TRBV5-1
clone_size: -
cdr3_nt: TGCGCCAGCAGCCCAACGATCGGACAGGGGGCAATACGCAATTCACCCCTCCACTTT
cdr3_aa: CASSPTIGQGAIRNSPLHF

j_call: TRBJ1-4
d_call: -
v_call: TRBV19
clone_size: -
cdr3_nt: TGTGCCAGTAGTATGTTCTTCGGTGAAAAACTGTTTTTT
cdr3_aa: CASSMFFGEKLFF

j_call: TRBJ2-7
d_call: TRBD1
v_call: TRBV19
clone_size: -
cdr3_nt: TGTGCCAGTAGTGCAGGACAGGGGGTCTACGAGCAGTACTTC
cdr3_aa: CASSAGQGVYEQYF

j_call: TRBJ2-3
d_call: TRBD1
v_call: TRBV6-2/TRBV6-3
clone_size: -
cdr3_nt: TGTGCCAGCAGTTGGGGGACAGGGTCCCCAGATACGCAGTATTTT
cdr3_aa: CASSWGTGSPDTQYF

j_call: TRBJ1-2
d_call: -
v_call: TRBV4-3
clone_size: -
cdr3_nt: TGCGCCAGCAGCCAAGAAGCAGGGATTAACTATGGCTACACCTTC
cdr3_aa: CASSQEAGINYGYTF

j_call: TRBJ1-4
d_call: TRBD1
v_call: TRBV7-9
clone_size: -
cdr3_nt: TGTGCCAGCAGCCAACAGGGGTCTTGGGAAAAACTGTTTTTT
cdr3_aa: CASSQQGSWEKLFF

j_call: TRBJ2-3
d_call: TRBD2
v_call: TRBV4-3
clone_size: -
cdr3_nt: TGCGCCAGCAGCCAAACGGGACTAGTAGGTACAGATACGCAGTATTTT
cdr3_aa: CASSQTGLVGTDTQYF

j_call: TRBJ1-5
d_call: -
v_call: TRBV7-8
clone_size: -
cdr3_nt: TGTGCCAGCAGCTTAGGGGGACGAGTTAGCAATCAGCCCCAGCATTTT
cdr3_aa: CASSLGGRVSNQPQHF

j_call: TRBJ2-7
d_call: -
v_call: TRBV19
clone_size: few
cdr3_nt: TGTGCCAGTAGTATAGATCTTAATGGCTACGAGCAGTACTTC
cdr3_aa: CASSIDLNGYEQYF

j_call: TRBJ2-1
d_call: -
v_call: TRBV19
clone_size: -
cdr3_nt: TGTGCCAGTAGTATCAGTAGCTCCTACAATGAGCAGTTCTTC
cdr3_aa: CASSISSSYNEQFF

j_call: TRBJ2-1
d_call: -
v_call: TRBV18
clone_size: -
cdr3_nt: TGTGCCAGCTCACCAGGGACAAGCTACAATGAGCAGTTCTTC
cdr3_aa: CASSPGTSYNEQFF

j_call: TRBJ1-5
d_call: -
v_call: TRBV24-1
clone_size: -
cdr3_nt: TGTGCCACCAGTGATCCCTATCAGCCCCAGCATTTT
cdr3_aa: CATSDPYQPQHF

j_call: TRBJ1-3
d_call: -
v_call: TRBV9
clone_size: -
cdr3_nt: TGTGCCAGCAGCGTTGGTGAACAATCTGGAAACACCATATATTTT
cdr3_aa: CASSVGEQSGNTIYF

j_call: TRBJ2-5
d_call: -
v_call: TRBV6-2/TRBV6-3
clone_size: once
cdr3_nt: TGTGCCAGCAGTTACAGCCAGGTCCAAGAGACCCAGTACTTC
cdr3_aa: CASSYSQVQETQYF

j_call: TRBJ2-5
d_call: TRBD1
v_call: TRBV28
clone_size: -
cdr3_nt: TGTGCCAGCAGTTTTAGGGGGCCGGAGACCCAGTACTTC
cdr3_aa: CASSFRGPETQYF

j_call: TRBJ2-7
d_call: TRBD1
v_call: TRBV6-5
clone_size: -
cdr3_nt: TGTGCCAGCAGTAGGACAGGGTATATCTACGAGCAGTACTTC
cdr3_aa: CASSRTGYIYEQYF

j_call: TRBJ1-3
d_call: -
v_call: TRBV28
clone_size: few
cdr3_nt: TGTGCCAGCAGCCGTCGGGGGGGTGGAAACACCATATATTTT
cdr3_aa: CASSRRGGGNTIYF

j_call: TRBJ2-5
d_call: TRBD2
v_call: TRBV7-2
clone_size: -
cdr3_nt: TGTGCCAGCAGCTTAGTTGCTAGCGGCCAAGAGACCCAGTACTTC
cdr3_aa: CASSLVASGQETQYF

j_call: TRBJ2-7
d_call: -
v_call: TRBV23-1
clone_size: -
cdr3_nt: TGCGCCAGCAGTACTGGGGGTTCGGGCAGCTCCTACGAGCAGTACTTC
cdr3_aa: CASSTGGSGSSYEQYF

j_call: TRBJ2-7
d_call: -
v_call: TRBV21-1
clone_size: -
cdr3_nt: TGTGCCAGCGGCAAAGGTGGGGGCGACGGCTGCAACGAGCAGTACTTC
cdr3_aa: CASGKGGGDGCNEQYF

j_call: TRBJ2-3
d_call: -
v_call: TRBV28
clone_size: -
cdr3_nt: TGTGCCAGCAGTACCCCAGCCGGCGGGGGCCAGGAAGATACGCAGTATTTT
cdr3_aa: CASSTPAGGGQEDTQYF

j_call: TRBJ2-5
d_call: TRBD1
v_call: TRBV19
clone_size: -
cdr3_nt: TGTGCCAGTAGTATAGAAGGACAGGGCCAAGAGACCCAGTACTTC
cdr3_aa: CASSIEGQGQETQYF

j_call: TRBJ1-4
d_call: -
v_call: TRBV18
clone_size: -
cdr3_nt: TGTGCCAGCTCACCGGCGAGGGAAAAACTGTTTTTT
cdr3_aa: CASSPAREKLFF

j_call: TRBJ2-3
d_call: TRBD2
v_call: TRBV10-1
clone_size: -
cdr3_nt: TGCGCCAGCAGTGGTCCGACTAGCGATAGAGATACGCAGTATTTT
cdr3_aa: CASSGPTSDRDTQYF

j_call: TRBJ2-1
d_call: TRBD1
v_call: TRBV5-1
clone_size: -
cdr3_nt: TGCGCCAGCAGCACAGGGACAGAGGCTCTTATCCAGTTCTTC
cdr3_aa: CASSTGTEALIQFF

j_call: TRBJ1-2
d_call: -
v_call: TRBV7-2
clone_size: -
cdr3_nt: TGTGCCAGCAGCTTAGTCGGGGCAGGGCAGGACTATGGCTACACCTTC
cdr3_aa: CASSLVGAGQDYGYTF

j_call: TRBJ1-1
d_call: -
v_call: TRBV27
clone_size: -
cdr3_nt: TGTGCCAGCAGACCATGGACAGACTTCCTAGAAGCTTTCTTT
cdr3_aa: CASRPWTDFLEAFF